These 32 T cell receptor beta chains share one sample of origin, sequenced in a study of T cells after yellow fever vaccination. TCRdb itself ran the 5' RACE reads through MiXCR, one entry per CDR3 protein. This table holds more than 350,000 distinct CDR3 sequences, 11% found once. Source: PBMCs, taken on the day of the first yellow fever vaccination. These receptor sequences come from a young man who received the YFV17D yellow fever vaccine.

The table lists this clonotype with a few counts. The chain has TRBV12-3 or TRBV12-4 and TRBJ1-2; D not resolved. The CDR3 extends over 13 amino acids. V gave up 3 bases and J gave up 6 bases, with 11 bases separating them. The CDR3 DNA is TGTGCCAGCAGTTTTGTTAAGAACGATGGCTACACCTTC. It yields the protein CASSFVKNDGYTF.

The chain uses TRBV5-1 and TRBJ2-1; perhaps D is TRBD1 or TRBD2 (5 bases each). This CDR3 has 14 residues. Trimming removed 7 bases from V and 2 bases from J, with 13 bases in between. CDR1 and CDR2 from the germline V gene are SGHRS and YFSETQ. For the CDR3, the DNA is TGCGCCAGCTGTGGGCAGGGACCCTACAATGAGCAGTTCTTC. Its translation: CASCGQGPYNEQFF.

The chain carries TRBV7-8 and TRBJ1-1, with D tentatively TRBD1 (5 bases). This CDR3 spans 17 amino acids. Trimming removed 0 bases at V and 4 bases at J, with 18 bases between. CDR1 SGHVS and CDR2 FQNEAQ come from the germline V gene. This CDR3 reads CASSLAPESGSATEAFF. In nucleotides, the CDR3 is TGTGCCAGCAGCTTAGCGCCTGAATCAGGGTCGGCCACTGAAGCTTTCTTT. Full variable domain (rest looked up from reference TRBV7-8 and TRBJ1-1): GAGVSQSPRYKVAKRGQDVALRCDPISGHVSLFWYQQALGQGPEFLTYFQNEAQLDKSGLPSDRFFAERPEGSVSTLKIQRTQQEDSAVYLCASSLAPESGSATEAFFGQGTRLTVV.

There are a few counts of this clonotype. In DNA, the CDR3 is TGTGCCAGCAGTCAGCAGGGGTATAGCTACGAGCAGTACTTC. This codes for CASSQQGYSYEQYF. The chain couples TRBV6-1 to TRBJ2-7, with D possibly TRBD1 on 6 matching bases. The CDR3 consists of 14 residues. Looked up from germline, CDR1 is MNHNS and CDR2 is SASEGT. V lost 5 bases to trimming and J lost 3 bases, with 14 bases between them.

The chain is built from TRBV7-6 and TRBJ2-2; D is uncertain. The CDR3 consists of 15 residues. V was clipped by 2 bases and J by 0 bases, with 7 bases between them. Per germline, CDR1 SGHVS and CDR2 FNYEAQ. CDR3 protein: CASSLWAANTGELFF. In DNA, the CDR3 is TGTGCCAGCAGCTTATGGGCCGCGAACACCGGGGAGCTGTTTTTT.

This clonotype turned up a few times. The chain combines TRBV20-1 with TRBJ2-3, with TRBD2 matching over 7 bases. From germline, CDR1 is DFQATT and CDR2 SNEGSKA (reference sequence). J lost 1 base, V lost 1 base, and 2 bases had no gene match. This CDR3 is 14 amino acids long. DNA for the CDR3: TGCAGTGCTAGAGGCCTAGCGGGCACAGATACGCAGTATTTT. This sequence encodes CSARGLAGTDTQYF.

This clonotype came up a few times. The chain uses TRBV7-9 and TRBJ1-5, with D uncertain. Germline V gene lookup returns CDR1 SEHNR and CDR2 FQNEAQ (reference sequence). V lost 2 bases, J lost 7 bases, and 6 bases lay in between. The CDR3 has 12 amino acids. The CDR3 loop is CASSLMGQPQHF. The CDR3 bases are TGTGCCAGCAGCTTAATGGGACAGCCCCAGCATTTT.

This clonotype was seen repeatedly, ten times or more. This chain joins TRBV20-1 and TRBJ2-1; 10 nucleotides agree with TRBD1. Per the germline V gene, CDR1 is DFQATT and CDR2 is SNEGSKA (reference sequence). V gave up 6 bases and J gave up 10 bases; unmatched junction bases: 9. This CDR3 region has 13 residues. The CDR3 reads CSAPRDRGGEQFF. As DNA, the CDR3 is TGCAGTGCGCCAAGGGACAGGGGTGGAGAGCAGTTCTTC.

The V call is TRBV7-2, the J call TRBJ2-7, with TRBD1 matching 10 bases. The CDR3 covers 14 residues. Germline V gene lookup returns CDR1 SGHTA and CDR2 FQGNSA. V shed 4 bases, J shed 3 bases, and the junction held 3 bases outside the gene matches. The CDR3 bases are TGTGCCAGCAGCTCCGACAGGGGGCTCTACGAGCAGTACTTC. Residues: CASSSDRGLYEQYF.

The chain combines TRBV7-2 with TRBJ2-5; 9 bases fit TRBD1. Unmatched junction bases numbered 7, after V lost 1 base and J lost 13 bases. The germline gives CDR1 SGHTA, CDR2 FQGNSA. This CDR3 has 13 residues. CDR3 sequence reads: CASSLEFWDRAYF. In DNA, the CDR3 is TGTGCCAGCAGCTTAGAATTTTGGGACAGGGCGTACTTC.

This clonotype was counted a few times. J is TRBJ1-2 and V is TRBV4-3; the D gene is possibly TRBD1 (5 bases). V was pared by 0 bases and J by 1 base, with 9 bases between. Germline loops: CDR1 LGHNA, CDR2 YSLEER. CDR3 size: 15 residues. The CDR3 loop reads CASSQEWGVNYGYTF. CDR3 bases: TGCGCCAGCAGCCAAGAGTGGGGGGTTAACTATGGCTACACCTTC.

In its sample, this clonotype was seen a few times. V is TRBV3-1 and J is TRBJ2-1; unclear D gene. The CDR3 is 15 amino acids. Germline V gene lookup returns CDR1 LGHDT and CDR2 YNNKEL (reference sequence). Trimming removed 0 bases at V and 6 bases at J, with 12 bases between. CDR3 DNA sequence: TGTGCCAGCAGCCAAGAAGGGTTGAACCCCAATGAGCAGTTCTTC. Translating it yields CASSQEGLNPNEQFF.

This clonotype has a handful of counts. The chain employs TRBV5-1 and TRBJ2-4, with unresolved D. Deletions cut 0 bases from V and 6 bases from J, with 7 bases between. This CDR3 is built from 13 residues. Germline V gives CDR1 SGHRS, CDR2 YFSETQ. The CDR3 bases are TGCGCCAGCAGCTTGGACTTGAGAAACATTCAGTACTTC. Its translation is CASSLDLRNIQYF.

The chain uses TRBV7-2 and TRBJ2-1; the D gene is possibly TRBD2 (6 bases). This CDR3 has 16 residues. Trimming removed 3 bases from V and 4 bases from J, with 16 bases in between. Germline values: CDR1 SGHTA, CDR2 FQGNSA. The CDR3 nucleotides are TGTGCCAGCAGCTTCGGAGGGCAGGCACGTTACAATGAGCAGTTCTTC. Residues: CASSFGGQARYNEQFF.

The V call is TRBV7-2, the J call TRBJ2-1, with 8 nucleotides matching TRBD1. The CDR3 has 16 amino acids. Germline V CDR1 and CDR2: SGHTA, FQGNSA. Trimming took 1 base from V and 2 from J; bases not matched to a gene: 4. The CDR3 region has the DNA TGTGCCAGCAGCTTAGTCGGGACAGGTGCCTACAATGAGCAGTTCTTC. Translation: CASSLVGTGAYNEQFF.

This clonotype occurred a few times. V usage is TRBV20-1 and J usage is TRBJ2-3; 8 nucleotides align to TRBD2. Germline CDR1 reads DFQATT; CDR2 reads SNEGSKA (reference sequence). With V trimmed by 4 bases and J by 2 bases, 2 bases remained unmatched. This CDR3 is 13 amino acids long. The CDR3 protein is CSANGGATDTQYF. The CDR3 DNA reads TGCAGTGCTAACGGGGGGGCCACAGATACGCAGTATTTT.

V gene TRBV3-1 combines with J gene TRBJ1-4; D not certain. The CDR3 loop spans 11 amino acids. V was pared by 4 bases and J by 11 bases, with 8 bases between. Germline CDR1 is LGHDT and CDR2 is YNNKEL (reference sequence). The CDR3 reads CASSPGGKLFF. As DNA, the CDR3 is TGTGCCAGCAGCCCGGGTGGGAAACTGTTTTTT.

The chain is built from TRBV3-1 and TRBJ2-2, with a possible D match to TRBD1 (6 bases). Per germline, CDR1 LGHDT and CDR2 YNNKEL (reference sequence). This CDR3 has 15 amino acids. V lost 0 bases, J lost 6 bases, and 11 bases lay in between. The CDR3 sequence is CASSQEGARPGELFF. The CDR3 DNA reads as TGTGCCAGCAGCCAAGAGGGGGCGCGCCCCGGGGAGCTGTTTTTT.

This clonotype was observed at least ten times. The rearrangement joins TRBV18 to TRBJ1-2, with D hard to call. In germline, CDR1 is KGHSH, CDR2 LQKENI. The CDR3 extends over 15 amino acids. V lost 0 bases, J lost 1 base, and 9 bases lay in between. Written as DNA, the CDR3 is TGTGCCAGCTCACCACCGGGAGCCTTTAACTATGGCTACACCTTC. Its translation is CASSPPGAFNYGYTF.

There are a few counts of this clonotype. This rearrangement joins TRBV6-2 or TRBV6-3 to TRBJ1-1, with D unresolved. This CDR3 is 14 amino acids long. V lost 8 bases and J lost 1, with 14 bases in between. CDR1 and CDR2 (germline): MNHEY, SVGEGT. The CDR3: CASVAPWKNTEAFF. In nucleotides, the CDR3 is TGTGCCAGCGTAGCCCCTTGGAAGAACACTGAAGCTTTCTTT.

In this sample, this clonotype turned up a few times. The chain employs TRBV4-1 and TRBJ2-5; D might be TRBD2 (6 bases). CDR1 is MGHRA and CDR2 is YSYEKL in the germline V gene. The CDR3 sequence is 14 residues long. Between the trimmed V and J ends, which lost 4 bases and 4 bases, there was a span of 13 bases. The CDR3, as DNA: TGCGCCAGCAGCCTTCTCCCGGGGGTAGAGACCCAGTACTTC. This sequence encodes CASSLLPGVETQYF.

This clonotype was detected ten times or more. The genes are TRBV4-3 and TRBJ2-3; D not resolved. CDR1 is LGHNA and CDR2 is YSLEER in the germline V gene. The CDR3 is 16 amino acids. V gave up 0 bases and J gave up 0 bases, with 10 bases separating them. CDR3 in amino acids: CASSQDSGYSTDTQYF. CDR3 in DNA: TGCGCCAGCAGCCAAGATTCCGGGTATAGCACAGATACGCAGTATTTT.

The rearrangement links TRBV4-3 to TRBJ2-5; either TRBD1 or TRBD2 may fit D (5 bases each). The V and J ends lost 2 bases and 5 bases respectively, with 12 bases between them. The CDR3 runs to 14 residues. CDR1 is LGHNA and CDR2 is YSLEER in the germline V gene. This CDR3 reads CASSQIRWGETQYF. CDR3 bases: TGCGCCAGCAGCCAAATACGGTGGGGGGAGACCCAGTACTTC.

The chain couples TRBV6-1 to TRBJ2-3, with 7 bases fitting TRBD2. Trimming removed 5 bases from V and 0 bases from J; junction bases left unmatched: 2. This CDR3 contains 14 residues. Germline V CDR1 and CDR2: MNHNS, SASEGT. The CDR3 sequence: CASSKRGSTDTQYF. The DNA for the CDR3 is TGTGCCAGCAGTAAGCGGGGTAGCACAGATACGCAGTATTTT.

As DNA, the CDR3 is TGTGCCATCAGTGAGTGGGATAGCAGGGCCAGCTCTGGGGCCAACGTCCTGACTTTC. Protein product: CAISEWDSRASSGANVLTF. The chain employs TRBV10-3 and TRBJ2-6; D might be TRBD1 (5 bases). From germline, CDR1 is ENHRY and CDR2 SYGVKD. This CDR3 comprises 19 residues. Trimming cost V 1 base and J 0 bases, with 16 bases left between them.

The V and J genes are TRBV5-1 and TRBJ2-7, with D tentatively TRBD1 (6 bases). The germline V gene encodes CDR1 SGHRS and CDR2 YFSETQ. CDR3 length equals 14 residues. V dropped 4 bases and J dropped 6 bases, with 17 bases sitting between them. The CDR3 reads CASSPMLGAGEQYF. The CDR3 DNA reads TGCGCCAGCAGCCCAATGCTGGGGGCCGGCGAGCAGTACTTC.

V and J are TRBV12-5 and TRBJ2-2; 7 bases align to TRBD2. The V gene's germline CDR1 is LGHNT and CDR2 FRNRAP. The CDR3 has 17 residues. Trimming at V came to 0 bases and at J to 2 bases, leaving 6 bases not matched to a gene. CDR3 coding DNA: TGTGCTAGTGGTTTGGTAGTCAGCGGGGTAAACACCGGGGAGCTGTTTTTT. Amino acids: CASGLVVSGVNTGELFF.

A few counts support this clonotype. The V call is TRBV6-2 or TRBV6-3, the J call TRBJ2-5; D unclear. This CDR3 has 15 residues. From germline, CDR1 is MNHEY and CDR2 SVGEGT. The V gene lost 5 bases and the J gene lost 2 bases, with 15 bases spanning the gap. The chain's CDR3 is CASSGPLAAQETQYF. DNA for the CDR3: TGTGCCAGCAGTGGGCCGCTGGCGGCTCAAGAGACCCAGTACTTC.

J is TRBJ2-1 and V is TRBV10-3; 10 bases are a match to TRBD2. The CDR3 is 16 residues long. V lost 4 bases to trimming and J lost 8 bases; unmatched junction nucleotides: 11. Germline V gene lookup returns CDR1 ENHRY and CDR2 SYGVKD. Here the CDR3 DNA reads TGTGCCATCAGTGGGGTAGCGGGGGGCCTGCATGATGAGCAGTTCTTC. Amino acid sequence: CAISGVAGGLHDEQFF.

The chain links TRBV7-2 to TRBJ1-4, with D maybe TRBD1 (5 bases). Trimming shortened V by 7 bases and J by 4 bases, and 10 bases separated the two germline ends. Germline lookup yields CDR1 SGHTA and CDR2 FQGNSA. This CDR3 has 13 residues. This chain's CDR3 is CASMGPDNEKLFF. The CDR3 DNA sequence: TGTGCCAGCATGGGGCCGGATAATGAAAAACTGTTTTTT.

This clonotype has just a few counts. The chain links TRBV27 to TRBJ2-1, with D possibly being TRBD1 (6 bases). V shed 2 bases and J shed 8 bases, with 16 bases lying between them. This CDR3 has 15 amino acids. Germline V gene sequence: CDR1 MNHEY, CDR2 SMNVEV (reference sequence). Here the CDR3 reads CASSLTVQGFYEQFF. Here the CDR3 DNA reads TGTGCCAGCAGTTTAACGGTACAGGGTTTCTATGAGCAGTTCTTC.

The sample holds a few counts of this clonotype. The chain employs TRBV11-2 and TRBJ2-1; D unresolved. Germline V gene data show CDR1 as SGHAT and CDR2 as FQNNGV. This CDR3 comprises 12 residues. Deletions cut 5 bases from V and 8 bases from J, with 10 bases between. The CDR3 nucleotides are TGTGCCAGCAGCGTCTCCTGGGATGAGCAGTTCTTC. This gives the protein CASSVSWDEQFF. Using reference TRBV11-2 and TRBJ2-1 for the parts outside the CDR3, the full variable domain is EAGVAQSPRYKIIEKRQSVAFWCNPISGHATLYWYQQILGQGPKLLIQFQNNGVVDDSQLPKDRFSAERLKGVDSTLKIQPAKLEDSAVYLCASSVSWDEQFFGPGTRLTVL.